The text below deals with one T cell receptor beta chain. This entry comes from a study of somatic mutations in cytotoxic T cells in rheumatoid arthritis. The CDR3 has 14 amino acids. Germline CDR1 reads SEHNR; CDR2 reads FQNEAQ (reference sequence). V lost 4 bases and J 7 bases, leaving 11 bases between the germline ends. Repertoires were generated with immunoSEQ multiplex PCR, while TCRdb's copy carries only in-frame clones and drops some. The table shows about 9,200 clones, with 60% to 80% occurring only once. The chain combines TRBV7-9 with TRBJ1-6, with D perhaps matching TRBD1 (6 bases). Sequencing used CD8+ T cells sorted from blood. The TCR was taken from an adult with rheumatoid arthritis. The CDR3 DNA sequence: TGTGCCAGCAGCTACGGACAGAAGAATTCACCCCTCCACTTT. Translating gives CASSYGQKNSPLHF.